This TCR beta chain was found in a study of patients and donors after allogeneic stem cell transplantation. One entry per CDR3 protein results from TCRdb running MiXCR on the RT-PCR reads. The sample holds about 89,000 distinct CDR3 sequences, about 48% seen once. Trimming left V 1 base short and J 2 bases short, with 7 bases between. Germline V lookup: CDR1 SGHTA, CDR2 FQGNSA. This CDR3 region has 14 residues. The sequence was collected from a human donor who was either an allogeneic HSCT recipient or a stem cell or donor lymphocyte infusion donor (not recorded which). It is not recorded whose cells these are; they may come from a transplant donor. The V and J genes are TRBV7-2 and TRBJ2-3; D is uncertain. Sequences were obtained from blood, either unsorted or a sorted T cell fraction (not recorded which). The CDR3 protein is CASSLVLDTDTQYF. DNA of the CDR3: TGTGCCAGCAGCTTAGTTCTAGACACAGATACGCAGTATTTT.